This TCR beta chain came from a study of identical twins. In its sample, this clonotype was seen a few times. One entry per CDR3 protein, called by TCRdb with MiXCR from the 5' RACE reads. The sample includes about 720,000 distinct CDR3 sequences, around a sixth of them seen just once. The CDR3 is made up of 19 amino acids. The ends were cut back, 0 bases at V and 2 bases at J, with 20 bases in the middle. Germline lookup yields CDR1 LGHNA and CDR2 YSLEER. These data were also filed under a second study, of T cells expressing NK-cell markers. This second study says: Sorted CD3+CD56+NKG2C+, CD3+CD56+NKG2C- and CD3+CD56-NKG2C+ T cells provided the TCR beta repertoires. The same clonotypes also predominated in the CD3+CD56-NKG2C+ fraction of four donors.

V is TRBV4-3 and J is TRBJ2-1; weak D call: TRBD2 (6 bases). The source material was PBMCs. This sequence originates from a woman aged 18-30 years in good health. As DNA, the CDR3 is TGCGCCAGCAGCCAAGAGTTGGTGGGAGGATCTTTCCCCTACAATGAGCAGTTCTTC. Its translation is CASSQELVGGSFPYNEQFF.